The 15 T cell receptor beta chains presented below share a single source sample, sequenced in a study of cytomegalovirus exposure and HLA in healthy donors (TCRdb year 2017). Libraries were prepared through the immunoSEQ multiplex PCR assay. A mixture of 60 forward primers for TCR Vbeta segments and 13 reverse primers for TCR Jbeta segments was used in the multiplex PCR. Not all clones reach the TCRdb copy of this immuneACCESS table, which keeps in-frame sequences only. Checked studies attribute under half of the gap to unresolved V genes and leave the rest unexplained. In all, the sample holds 110,000 to 150,000 clones, and around 72% of those were seen once. The ten largest clones represent 2.1% of the sample. Material: PBMCs. Receptor source: a man aged 35 to 55 in good health and CMV-seronegative.

V gene TRBV7-2 combines with J gene TRBJ1-1; D gene ambiguous. CDR3 length: 15 amino acids. Germline V gives CDR1 SGHTA, CDR2 FQGNSA. V was pared by 6 bases and J by 0 bases, with 14 bases between. CDR3: CASRSYSGLNTEAFF. The DNA for the CDR3 is TGTGCCAGCAGGTCATACTCGGGGTTGAACACTGAAGCTTTCTTT.

This chain uses TRBV30 with TRBJ2-1, with 8 positions matching TRBD1. CDR1 and CDR2 (germline): GTSNPN, SVGIG (reference sequence). The CDR3 runs 14 residues. V gave up 4 bases and J gave up 4 bases; unmatched junction bases: 6. The CDR3 sequence: CAWNPGQEYNEQFF. The CDR3, as DNA: TGTGCCTGGAACCCGGGACAGGAGTACAATGAGCAGTTCTTC. Using reference TRBV30 and TRBJ2-1 for the parts outside the CDR3, the full variable domain is SQTIHQWPATLVQPVGSPLSLECTVEGTSNPNLYWYRQAAGRGLQLLFYSVGIGQISSEVPQNLSASRPQDRQFILSSKKLLLSDSGFYLCAWNPGQEYNEQFFGPGTRLTVL.

This clone was detected once. The chain couples TRBV5-4 to TRBJ2-6, with D possibly TRBD2 on 5 matching bases. Germline CDR1 and CDR2: SGHNT and YYREEE (reference sequence). This CDR3 region has 15 residues. CDR3 region: CASGGRGSGANVLTF. In DNA, the CDR3 is TGTGCGAGCGGCGGCCGCGGCTCTGGGGCCAACGTCCTGACTTTC.

The rearrangement links TRBV30 to TRBJ1-6; 9 bases are shared with TRBD1. V shed 0 bases and J 8 bases; nucleotides not matched to a gene: 5. The CDR3 loop spans 15 amino acids. The germline V gene has CDR1 GTSNPN and CDR2 SVGIG (reference sequence). The CDR3 region is CAWSVLGQGDSPLHF. The CDR3 DNA follows: TGTGCCTGGAGTGTACTGGGACAGGGCGATTCACCCCTCCACTTT. Based on the CDR3 plus reference TRBV30 and TRBJ1-6, the full variable domain is SQTIHQWPATLVQPVGSPLSLECTVEGTSNPNLYWYRQAAGRGLQLLFYSVGIGQISSEVPQNLSASRPQDRQFILSSKKLLLSDSGFYLCAWSVLGQGDSPLHFGNGTRLTVT.

J is TRBJ2-2 and V is TRBV10-2; 9 bases agree with TRBD2. Losses at the gene ends were 0 bases for V and 6 bases for J; bases not matched to a gene: 5. The germline CDR1 and CDR2 sequences are WSHSY and SAAADI. The CDR3 is made up of 16 amino acids. The CDR3 spells CASSESWAGGPGELFF. The CDR3 DNA sequence: TGCGCCAGCAGTGAGTCGTGGGCGGGAGGGCCCGGGGAGCTGTTTTTT.

The chain couples TRBV11-2 to TRBJ2-7; D possibly corresponds to TRBD1 (5 bases). The CDR3 totals 14 residues. CDR1 and CDR2 from the germline V gene are SGHAT and FQNNGV. V was clipped by 3 bases and J by 2 bases, with 11 bases between them. The CDR3, as DNA: TGTGCCAGCAGCTTTTTTCAGGGCCCCTACGAGCAGTACTTC. It codes for CASSFFQGPYEQYF.

This sequence joins TRBV5-4 and TRBJ2-2; possible D gene TRBD2, 5 bases. This CDR3 region has 15 residues. Trimming removed 5 bases from V and 3 bases from J, with 14 bases in between. In germline, CDR1 is SGHNT, CDR2 YYREEE (reference sequence). CDR3 region: CASSQDSRDTGELFF. The CDR3 DNA reads as TGTGCCAGCAGTCAAGACTCGCGGGACACCGGGGAGCTGTTTTTT.

This clone was found a few times. The rearrangement links TRBV27 to TRBJ1-3; 7 positions agree with TRBD1. The ends lost 2 bases at V and 3 bases at J; junction bases unmatched: 1. This CDR3 comprises 14 residues. Germline V gene data show CDR1 as MNHEY and CDR2 as SMNVEV (reference sequence). The CDR3 DNA follows: TGTGCCAGCAGTTTAGACAGGGTTGGAAACACCATATATTTT. Protein product: CASSLDRVGNTIYF.

In its sample, this clone was seen a few times. The rearrangement joins TRBV5-4 to TRBJ2-7; TRBD1 matches at 7 bases. Germline V CDR1 and CDR2: SGHNT, YYREEE (reference sequence). V was clipped by 4 bases and J by 7 bases; unmatched bases: 17. CDR3 length: 16 amino acids. CDR3 nucleotide sequence: TGTGCCAGCAGCGCTGGCTTGACAGGGCAGAAGGGAGAGCAGTACTTC. Its protein product is CASSAGLTGQKGEQYF.

This rearrangement joins TRBV20-1 to TRBJ1-4, with TRBD1 identical over 11 bases. V dropped 3 bases and J dropped 16; count of bases not matched to a gene: 4. The CDR3 runs to 11 residues. Germline values: CDR1 DFQATT, CDR2 SNEGSKA (reference sequence). DNA of the CDR3: TGCAGTGCTAGCCTGGGACAGGGGGAGTTTTTT. Protein product: CSASLGQGEFF.

The V gene is TRBV19, the J gene TRBJ2-7; D may be TRBD1 (6 bases). Germline V gene lookup returns CDR1 LNHDA and CDR2 SQIVND (reference sequence). The CDR3 consists of 16 residues. The V end lost 4 bases, the J end lost 0 bases, and 16 bases lay between the germline ends. CDR3 residues: CASSTQLDSVSYEQYF. The CDR3 DNA is TGTGCCAGTAGTACCCAATTGGACAGCGTCTCCTACGAGCAGTACTTC.

The genes are TRBV4-1 and TRBJ1-5; D gene uncertain. Germline V gene data show CDR1 as MGHRA and CDR2 as YSYEKL. The CDR3 loop spans 13 amino acids. V was pared by 5 bases and J by 4 bases, with 9 bases between. The CDR3: CASSEQRNQPQHF. The DNA of the CDR3 is TGCGCCAGCAGCGAACAGAGAAATCAGCCCCAGCATTTT.

Concerning this clone itself: The junction differs from germline at one of its ends, possibly a read error. The chain has TRBV5-1 and TRBJ1-2; the match to TRBD1 covers 9 bases. This CDR3 region has 18 residues. Germline CDR1 and CDR2: SGHRS and YFSETQ. The CDR3: CASSLDPGQGLRNYGYPF. The DNA of the CDR3 is TGCGCCAGCAGCTTGGATCCGGGACAGGGACTCAGGAACTATGGCTACCCCTTC.

The genes are TRBV13 and TRBJ1-1; 11 bases map to TRBD1. Germline loops: CDR1 PRHDT, CDR2 FYEKMQ (reference sequence). V shed 7 bases, J shed 5 bases, and the junction held 12 bases outside the gene matches. CDR3 size: 16 residues. The CDR3 loop reads CASIDRDRGSWTEAFF. The DNA of the CDR3 is TGTGCCAGCATCGACCGGGACAGGGGGAGTTGGACTGAAGCTTTCTTT.

This clone came up a few times. The chain uses TRBV5-1 and TRBJ1-5; 7 nucleotides match TRBD1. Germline V gene sequence: CDR1 SGHRS, CDR2 YFSETQ. The CDR3 covers 15 residues. V shed 4 bases and J 5 bases; nucleotides not matched to a gene: 9. The chain's CDR3 is CASSPTGARDQPQHF. CDR3 nucleotides: TGCGCCAGCAGCCCCACAGGGGCGAGGGATCAGCCCCAGCATTTT.